What follows are 2 T cell receptor beta chains derived from one specimen sequenced in a study of PD-L1 blockade in urothelial cancer. The assay was immunoSEQ multiplex PCR, and TCRdb's table has in-frame clones only and misses some. In the table there are under 70,000 clones, roughly 86% of which are singletons. Indicated time point: peripheral blood 6 weeks after treatment start. The starting material was PBMCs, obtained around atezolizumab (anti-PD-L1) treatment. These receptors were obtained from a man in his 60s with urothelial cancer.

This clone occurred a few times. The chain carries TRBV2 and TRBJ1-5; 7 positions match TRBD1. V shed 6 bases and J 6 bases; nucleotides not matched to a gene: 5. Germline V gene data show CDR1 as SNHLY and CDR2 as FYNNEI. The CDR3 length is 13 residues. The CDR3 region is CASRDRQVQPQHF. For the CDR3, the DNA is TGTGCCAGCAGGGACAGGCAGGTTCAGCCCCAGCATTTT.

The genes are TRBV10-3 and TRBJ2-6, with 8 bases lining up with TRBD1. This CDR3 has 16 amino acids. Germline CDR1 ENHRY, CDR2 SYGVKD. V was clipped by 10 bases and J by 1 base; unmatched bases: 9. The CDR3 region is CATQTGGDSGANVLTF. In nucleotides, the CDR3 is TGTGCCACCCAAACAGGGGGAGATTCTGGGGCCAACGTCCTGACTTTC.